Listed below are T cell receptor beta chains from one sample, sequenced in a study of T cells expressing NK-cell markers. Each CDR3 protein gets one entry in TCRdb, which reprocessed the 5' RACE reads and gives no DNA. The data include almost 450,000 distinct CDR3 sequences; the top ten clones carry 7.3%. The sequenced sample was blood T cells: a sorted CD56 or NKG2C T cell subset, CD4+ or CD8+ T cells, or bulk PBMC T cells (not recorded which). Receptors were obtained from a woman aged 18 to 75 in good health. Each CDR3 is given with its conserved first and last residue. Fields, in order: J gene, V gene, CDR3 protein.

>TRBJ2-6|TRBV4-3
CASSHKIAQTGANVLTF
>TRBJ1-2|TRBV12-3/TRBV12-4
CASSLNGRANYGYTF
>TRBJ2-1|TRBV11-2
CASSLRSAGGYNGNEQFF
>TRBJ2-2|TRBV20-1
CSARATSGDTGELFF
>TRBJ1-1|TRBV5-4
CASSLSLEMNTEAFF
>TRBJ2-1|TRBV7-2
CASIHDRLVYNEQFF
>TRBJ1-4|TRBV7-2
CASSRGVATTNQKLFF
>TRBJ2-5|TRBV7-6
CASSYGLAGGLMETQYF
>TRBJ2-1|TRBV12-3/TRBV12-4
CASSLALTSFYNEQFF
>TRBJ2-3|TRBV5-1
CASSRDVRGALDTQYF
>TRBJ2-3|TRBV20-1
CSARGGAGSTDTQYF
>TRBJ2-2|TRBV11-2
CASSWPGGSNTGELFF
>TRBJ1-1|TRBV20-1
CSARVREWDTEAFF
>TRBJ2-7|TRBV20-1
CSASGTASYEQYF
>TRBJ1-5|TRBV20-1
CSARGGKDYSNQPQHF
>TRBJ2-7|TRBV9
CASSVGQGASNEQYF
>TRBJ1-2|TRBV27
CASSLRRGNYGYTF
>TRBJ1-1|TRBV12-3/TRBV12-4
CASTRTENTEAFF
>TRBJ2-1|TRBV29-1
CSVPLSSGRVYNEQFF
>TRBJ2-3|TRBV12-3/TRBV12-4
CASTTSRGTDTQYF
>TRBJ1-2|TRBV9
CASSVGTDYGYTF
>TRBJ2-7|TRBV3-1
CASSQDRGRSNEQYF
>TRBJ1-1|TRBV20-1
CSARGPGQGGMNTEAFF
>TRBJ1-2|TRBV2
CASSEPQDRGNYGYTF
>TRBJ2-7|TRBV15
CATSGQTAGAYGQYF
>TRBJ2-3|TRBV12-3/TRBV12-4
CASSPGLGLYADTQYF
>TRBJ1-4|TRBV20-1
CSAGTGEKLFF
>TRBJ1-1|TRBV20-1
CSAPRGPPMNTEAFF
>TRBJ2-7|TRBV18
CASSPGRGLVYEQYF
>TRBJ2-1|TRBV2
CASSPSGLAGRSSYNEQFF
>TRBJ2-3|TRBV19
CASSILGDTMDTQYF
>TRBJ2-1|TRBV12-3/TRBV12-4
CASSTTSGASEQFF
>TRBJ2-7|TRBV18
CASSRDRASTTYEQYF
>TRBJ1-6|TRBV6-1
CASTYRDGAPNSPLHF
>TRBJ1-2|TRBV20-1
CSANFQGNYGYTF